This T cell receptor (beta chain) was recorded in a study of T cells after yellow fever vaccination. Study-wide results and limits: Booster samples showed a return of most primary-vaccination clones (roughly 96% CD4, 70% to 90% CD8).

TCRdb analysed the 5' RACE reads with MiXCR anew, one entry per CDR3 protein. The sample yields roughly 300,000 distinct CDR3 sequences, 7% to 10% seen once. A few counts support this clonotype. Its matching antigen is unknown. Trimming pared 2 bases from V and 2 bases from J, leaving 12 bases between. CDR1 is MNHEY and CDR2 is SMNVEV in the germline V gene (reference sequence). This CDR3 contains 16 residues. The rearrangement joins TRBV27 to TRBJ1-4; possibly TRBD1 for D (6 bases). The source of this sequence is a man aged 18-30 years who received the YFV17D yellow fever vaccine. This specimen was PBMCs, taken roughly seven weeks after the first yellow fever vaccination. The CDR3: CASSLDRSATNEKLFF. The CDR3 DNA reads as TGTGCCAGCAGTTTAGACAGGTCCGCCACTAATGAAAAACTGTTTTTT.